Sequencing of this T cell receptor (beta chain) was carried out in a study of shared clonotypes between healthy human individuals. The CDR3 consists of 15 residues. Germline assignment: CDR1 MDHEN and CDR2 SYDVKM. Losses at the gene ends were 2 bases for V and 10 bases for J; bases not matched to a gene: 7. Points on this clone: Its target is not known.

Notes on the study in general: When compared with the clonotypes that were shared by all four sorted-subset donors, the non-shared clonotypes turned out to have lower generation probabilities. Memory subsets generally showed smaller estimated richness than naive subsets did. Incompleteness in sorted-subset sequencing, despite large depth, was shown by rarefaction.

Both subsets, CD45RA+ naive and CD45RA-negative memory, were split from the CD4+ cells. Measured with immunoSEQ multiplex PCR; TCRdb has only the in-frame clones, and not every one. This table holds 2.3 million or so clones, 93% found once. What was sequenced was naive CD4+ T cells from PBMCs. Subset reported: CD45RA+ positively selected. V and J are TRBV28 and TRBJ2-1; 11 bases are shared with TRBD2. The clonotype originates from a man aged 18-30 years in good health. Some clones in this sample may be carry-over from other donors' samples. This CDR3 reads CASSLGLAGGWEQFF. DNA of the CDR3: TGTGCCAGCAGTTTAGGGCTAGCGGGAGGTTGGGAGCAGTTCTTC.